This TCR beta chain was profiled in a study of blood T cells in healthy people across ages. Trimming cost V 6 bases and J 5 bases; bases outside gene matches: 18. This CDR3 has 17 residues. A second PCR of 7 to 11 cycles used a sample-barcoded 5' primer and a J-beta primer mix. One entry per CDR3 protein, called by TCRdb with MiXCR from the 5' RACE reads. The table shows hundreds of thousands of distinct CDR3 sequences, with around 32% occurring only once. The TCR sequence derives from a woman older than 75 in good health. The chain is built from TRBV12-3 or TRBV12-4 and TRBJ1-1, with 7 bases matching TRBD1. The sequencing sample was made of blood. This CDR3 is CASSLDLTGRIRTEAFF. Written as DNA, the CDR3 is TGTGCCAGCAGCCTTGATTTGACAGGGAGAATAAGGACTGAAGCTTTCTTT.